This entry lists 15 T cell receptor beta chains sequenced from one sample in a study of blood T cell repertoires in COVID-19. Produced via immunoSEQ multiplex PCR; TCRdb's table is partial and in-frame only. The sample has about 25,000 clones; approximately 88% are singletons. The sequenced sample consisted of peripheral blood. The receptors shown here come from a man in his 70s with active COVID-19.

V is TRBV2 and J is TRBJ2-1; the D gene is possibly TRBD1 (6 bases). The CDR3 consists of 16 residues. CDR1 and CDR2 from the germline V gene are SNHLY and FYNNEI. Trimming took off 4 bases at V and 0 bases at J, with 13 bases between the two ends. The CDR3 loop reads CASSGQTGLSYNEQFF. In nucleotides, the CDR3 is TGTGCCAGCAGTGGCCAGACAGGTCTCTCCTACAATGAGCAGTTCTTC. Looking up the rest from reference TRBV2 and TRBJ2-1 gives the full variable domain: EPEVTQTPSHQVTQMGQEVILRCVPISNHLYFYWYRQILGQKVEFLVSFYNNEISEKSEIFDDQFSVERPDGSNFTLKIRSTKLEDSAMYFCASSGQTGLSYNEQFFGPGTRLTVL.

The chain has TRBV19 and TRBJ1-5, with 7 bases lining up with TRBD1. Germline CDR1 reads LNHDA; CDR2 reads SQIVND (reference sequence). The CDR3 runs 15 residues. Trimming cost V 7 bases and J 3 bases; bases outside gene matches: 9. CDR3 sequence reads: CASTGSTGANQPQHF. The CDR3 nucleotides are TGTGCCAGTACGGGGTCCACAGGGGCCAATCAGCCCCAGCATTTT.

The J gene is TRBJ2-3, the V gene TRBV19; D remains ambiguous. From germline, CDR1 is LNHDA and CDR2 SQIVND (reference sequence). V lost 5 bases, J lost 0 bases, and 12 bases lay in between. The CDR3 extends over 15 amino acids. The CDR3 spells CASSSLGGSTDTQYF. CDR3 nucleotides: TGTGCCAGTAGTTCCCTCGGCGGTAGCACAGATACGCAGTATTTT.

J is TRBJ1-5 and V is TRBV30; 9 bases align to TRBD1. V was clipped by 2 bases and J by 2 bases; unmatched bases: 10. The V gene's germline CDR1 is GTSNPN and CDR2 SVGIG (reference sequence). The CDR3 spans 17 residues. CDR3 bases: TGTGCCTGGAGTCGGGACAGGGTGTCGGGCGGCAATCAGCCCCAGCATTTT. This codes for CAWSRDRVSGGNQPQHF. The variable domain in full, with the rest retrieved from reference TRBV30 and TRBJ1-5, is SQTIHQWPATLVQPVGSPLSLECTVEGTSNPNLYWYRQAAGRGLQLLFYSVGIGQISSEVPQNLSASRPQDRQFILSSKKLLLSDSGFYLCAWSRDRVSGGNQPQHFGDGTRLSIL.

The chain joins TRBV13 to TRBJ2-6; D is uncertain. Germline lookup yields CDR1 PRHDT and CDR2 FYEKMQ (reference sequence). There are 16 residues in the CDR3. V lost 2 bases and J 4 bases, leaving 12 bases between the germline ends. CDR3 DNA sequence: TGTGCCAGCAGCTTATCTATCTATACGGGGGCCAACGTCCTGACTTTC. Its translation is CASSLSIYTGANVLTF.

The genes are TRBV5-4 and TRBJ2-1; 11 nucleotides agree with TRBD2. Germline lookup yields CDR1 SGHNT and CDR2 YYREEE (reference sequence). There are 15 residues in the CDR3. V was pared by 4 bases and J by 4 bases, with 4 bases of the junction left unmatched. The CDR3 region has the DNA TGTGCCAGCAGCGTAGGACTAGCGGGTTACAATGAGCAGTTCTTC. Translated, it gives CASSVGLAGYNEQFF.

The V call is TRBV5-4, the J call TRBJ1-2, with 11 bases identical to TRBD1. Germline V gives CDR1 SGHNT, CDR2 YYREEE (reference sequence). The CDR3 runs 16 residues. V trimming: 0 bases; J trimming: 4 bases; junction bases outside the gene matches: 5. The CDR3 is CASSLGDRGNLYGYTF. In nucleotides, the CDR3 is TGTGCCAGCAGCTTGGGGGACAGGGGGAACCTCTATGGCTACACCTTC.

The chain has TRBV3-1 (or the pseudogene TRBV3-2) and TRBJ2-3, with TRBD1 matching 10 bases. V was clipped by 5 bases and J by 5 bases; unmatched bases: 7. The CDR3 has 15 amino acids. CDR1 and CDR2 from the germline V gene are LGHDT and YNNKEL (reference sequence). The CDR3 spells CASSIRDRGLDTQYF. For the CDR3, the DNA is TGTGCCAGCAGCATTCGGGACAGGGGCCTAGATACGCAGTATTTT.

The chain joins TRBV3-1 (or the pseudogene TRBV3-2) to TRBJ1-1, with D possibly matching TRBD1 (5 bases). With 4 bases removed from V and 1 base from J, the gap between germline ends came to 7 bases. The CDR3 covers 13 residues. CDR1 and CDR2 (germline): LGHDT, YNNKEL (reference sequence). For the CDR3, the DNA is TGTGCCAGCAGCCCTAGGGGGAACACTGAAGCTTTCTTT. Residues: CASSPRGNTEAFF.

The genes are TRBV24-1 and TRBJ2-5, with D possibly TRBD1 on 6 matching bases. Between the trimmed V and J ends, which lost 3 bases and 0 bases, there was a span of 10 bases. CDR1 and CDR2 (germline): KGHDR, SFDVKD. The CDR3 is made up of 15 amino acids. CDR3 loop: CATSDGRDNQETQYF. In DNA, the CDR3 is TGTGCCACCAGTGATGGCCGGGACAACCAAGAGACCCAGTACTTC.

The chain is built from TRBV6-5 and TRBJ1-4; 7 bases agree with TRBD1. Per germline, CDR1 MNHEY and CDR2 SVGAGI. Germline trimming cut 3 bases from V and 9 bases from J; bases unmatched to any gene: 4. This CDR3 region has 13 residues. CDR3 nucleotides: TGTGCCAGCAGTTATCAGACAGGGCAAAAACTGTTTTTT. The encoded protein is CASSYQTGQKLFF.

The chain employs TRBV5-1 and TRBJ2-1; 8 bases agree with TRBD2. The ends lost 1 base at V and 4 bases at J; junction bases unmatched: 7. CDR1 is SGHRS, CDR2 YFSETQ, per germline. The CDR3 is 16 amino acids. The CDR3 DNA follows: TGCGCCAGCAGCTTGCTCGGGCGGGGGGCTTACAATGAGCAGTTCTTC. Translation gives CASSLLGRGAYNEQFF.

As DNA, the CDR3 is TGTGCCAGCACGGGACTAGCGAAGGCCGGGGAGCTGTTTTTT. It translates to CASTGLAKAGELFF. This chain connects TRBV6-5 to TRBJ2-2, with 10 bases aligning to TRBD2. After removal of 7 bases from V and 6 bases from J, the junction contained 5 bases not matched to a gene. The germline gives CDR1 MNHEY, CDR2 SVGAGI. The CDR3 totals 14 residues.

V and J are TRBV29-1 and TRBJ2-7, with 8 bases that match TRBD2. The V gene's germline CDR1 is SQVTM and CDR2 ANQGSEA. The CDR3 contains 14 residues. V gave up 4 bases and J gave up 3 bases; unmatched junction bases: 8. The CDR3 spells CSVVGLGKLYEQYF. In nucleotides, the CDR3 is TGCAGCGTTGTGGGACTAGGGAAACTCTACGAGCAGTACTTC.

This chain links TRBV3-1 (or the pseudogene TRBV3-2) with TRBJ1-4; 8 bases fit TRBD1. This CDR3 region has 16 residues. The V and J ends lost 4 bases and 5 bases, in that order; junction bases with no gene match: 9. CDR1 is LGHDT, CDR2 YNNKEL, per germline (reference sequence). CDR3 region: CASSPTGATLNEKLFF. The DNA for the CDR3 is TGTGCCAGCAGCCCGACAGGGGCGACCTTAAATGAAAAACTGTTTTTT.